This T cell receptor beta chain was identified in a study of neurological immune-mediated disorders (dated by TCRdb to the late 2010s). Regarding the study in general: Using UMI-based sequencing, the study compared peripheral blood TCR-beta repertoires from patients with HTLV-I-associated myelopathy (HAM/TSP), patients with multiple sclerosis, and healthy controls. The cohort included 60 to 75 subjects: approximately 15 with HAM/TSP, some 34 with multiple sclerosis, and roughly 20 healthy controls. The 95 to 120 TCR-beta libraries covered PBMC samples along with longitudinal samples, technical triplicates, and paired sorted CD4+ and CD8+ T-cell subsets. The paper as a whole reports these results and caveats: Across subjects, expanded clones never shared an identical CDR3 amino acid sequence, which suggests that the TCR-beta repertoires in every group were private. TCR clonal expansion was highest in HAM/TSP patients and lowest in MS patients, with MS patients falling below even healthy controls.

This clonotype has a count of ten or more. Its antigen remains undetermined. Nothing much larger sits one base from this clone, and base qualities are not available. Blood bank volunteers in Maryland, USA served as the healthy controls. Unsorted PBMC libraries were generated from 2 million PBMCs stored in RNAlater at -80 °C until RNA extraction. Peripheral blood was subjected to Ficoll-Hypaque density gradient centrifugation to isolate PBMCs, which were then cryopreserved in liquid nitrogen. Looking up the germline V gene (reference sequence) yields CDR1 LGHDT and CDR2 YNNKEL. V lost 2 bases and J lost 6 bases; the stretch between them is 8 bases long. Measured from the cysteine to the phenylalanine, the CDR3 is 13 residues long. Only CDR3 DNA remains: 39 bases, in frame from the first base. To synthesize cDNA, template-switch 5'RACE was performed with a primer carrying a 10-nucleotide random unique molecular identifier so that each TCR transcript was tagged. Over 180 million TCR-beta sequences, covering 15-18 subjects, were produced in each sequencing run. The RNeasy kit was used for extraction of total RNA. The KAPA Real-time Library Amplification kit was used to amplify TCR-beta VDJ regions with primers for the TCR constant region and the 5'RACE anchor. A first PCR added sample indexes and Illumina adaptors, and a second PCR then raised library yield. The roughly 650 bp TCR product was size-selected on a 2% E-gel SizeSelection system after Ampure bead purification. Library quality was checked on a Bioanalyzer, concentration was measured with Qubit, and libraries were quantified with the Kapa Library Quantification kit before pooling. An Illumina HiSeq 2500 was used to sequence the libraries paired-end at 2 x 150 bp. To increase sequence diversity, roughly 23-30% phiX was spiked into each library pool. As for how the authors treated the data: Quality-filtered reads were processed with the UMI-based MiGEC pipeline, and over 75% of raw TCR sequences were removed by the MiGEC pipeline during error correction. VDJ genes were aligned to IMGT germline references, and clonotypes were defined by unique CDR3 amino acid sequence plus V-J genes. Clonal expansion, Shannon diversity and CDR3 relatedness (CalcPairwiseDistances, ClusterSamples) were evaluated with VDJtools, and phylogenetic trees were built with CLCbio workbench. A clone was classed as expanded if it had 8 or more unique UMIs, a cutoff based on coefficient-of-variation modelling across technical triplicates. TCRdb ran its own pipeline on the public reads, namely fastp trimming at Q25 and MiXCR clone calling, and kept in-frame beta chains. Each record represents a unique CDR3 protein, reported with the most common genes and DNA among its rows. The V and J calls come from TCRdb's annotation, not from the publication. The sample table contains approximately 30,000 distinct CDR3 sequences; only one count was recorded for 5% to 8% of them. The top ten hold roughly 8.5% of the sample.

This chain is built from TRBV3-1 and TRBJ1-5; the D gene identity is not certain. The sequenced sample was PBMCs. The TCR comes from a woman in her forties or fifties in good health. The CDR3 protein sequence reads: CASSQPNSQPQHF. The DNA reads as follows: TGTGCCAGCAGCCAACCCAACTCTCAGCCCCAGCATTTT.